These 32 T cell receptor beta chains share one sample of origin, sequenced in a study of blood T cell repertoires in COVID-19 (dated by TCRdb to the early 2020s). Library method: the immunoSEQ multiplex PCR assay. The clones in this table, taken by TCRdb from immuneACCESS, are in-frame only. Not every clone is retained; where verified, under half of the shortfall comes from an unresolved V gene, and the cause of the rest is unknown. Within this sample are over 75,000 clones, with about 80% of them counted one time only. The ten largest clones add up to 15% to 20% of the sample. The specimen sequenced was peripheral blood. The receptors derive from a human donor in a cohort sampled during active COVID-19.

This chain joins TRBV7-9 and TRBJ2-4; TRBD2 is a possible D gene (6 bases). The V end was cut by 4 bases, the J end by 6 bases, with 16 bases between. The CDR3 loop spans 15 amino acids. The germline V gene encodes CDR1 SEHNR and CDR2 FQNEAQ (reference sequence). The CDR3, as DNA: TGTGCCAGCAGCTCACAGACCGGGACTTCAAACATTCAGTACTTC. It yields the protein CASSSQTGTSNIQYF.

V is TRBV12-3 or TRBV12-4 and J is TRBJ2-7; TRBD1 is a possible D gene (5 bases). Trimming cost V 5 bases and J 3 bases, with 8 bases left between them. The CDR3 is 12 residues long. CDR3 amino acids: CASSRQNYEQYF. CDR3 in DNA: TGTGCCAGCAGTCGACAGAACTACGAGCAGTACTTC.

V usage is TRBV5-1 and J usage is TRBJ2-5; D is perhaps TRBD1 (6 bases). The CDR3 sequence is 14 residues long. Germline V lookup: CDR1 SGHRS, CDR2 YFSETQ. V lost 5 bases and J lost 2, with 13 bases in between. The DNA for the CDR3 is TGCGCCAGCAGTAAAGGGGGATTACAAGAGACCCAGTACTTC. Translation gives CASSKGGLQETQYF.

The chain joins TRBV24-1 to TRBJ2-1, with D maybe TRBD1 (7 bases). The CDR3 sequence is 16 residues long. Germline V CDR1 and CDR2: KGHDR, SFDVKD. The V end lost 3 bases, the J end lost 8 bases, and 19 bases lay between the germline ends. For the CDR3, the DNA is TGTGCCACCAGTGATCCTGCGGCGCAGGGGGGAGATGAGCAGTTCTTC. This sequence encodes CATSDPAAQGGDEQFF.

The J gene is TRBJ2-7, the V gene TRBV18, with D possibly being TRBD1 (6 bases). There are 14 residues in the CDR3. Trimming stripped 6 bases from V and 5 bases from J, with 17 bases between. CDR1 is KGHSH, CDR2 LQKENI, per germline. The CDR3 here is CASSSGNRDNEQYF. The CDR3 region has the DNA TGTGCCAGCTCCTCTGGAAACAGGGACAACGAGCAGTACTTC.

V gene TRBV18 combines with J gene TRBJ2-7; TRBD2 is a possible D gene (5 bases). V was shortened by 1 base and J by 3 bases, with 10 bases between the two germline ends. Germline loops: CDR1 KGHSH, CDR2 LQKENI. The CDR3 extends over 14 amino acids. The CDR3 region is CASSPRGSGYEQYF. Written as DNA, the CDR3 is TGTGCCAGCTCACCACGTGGGAGTGGCTACGAGCAGTACTTC.

The chain uses TRBV12-3 or TRBV12-4 and TRBJ1-2; D remains unclear. This CDR3 comprises 13 residues. V lost 6 bases and J 4 bases, leaving 12 bases between the germline ends. The CDR3 DNA reads as TGTGCCAGCAGCCCGAGGGATGGCTATGGCTACACCTTC. Its translation: CASSPRDGYGYTF.

The chain joins TRBV2 to TRBJ2-6, with D hard to call. Germline CDR1 SNHLY, CDR2 FYNNEI. V dropped 6 bases and J dropped 1 base, with 4 bases sitting between them. This CDR3 is 13 amino acids long. Here the CDR3 DNA reads TGTGCCAGCAGATCTTCTGGGGCCAACGTCCTGACTTTC. Its protein product is CASRSSGANVLTF.

The rearrangement uses TRBV7-2 and TRBJ1-6, with D tentatively TRBD1 (5 bases). Germline-derived CDR1 and CDR2 are SGHTA and FQGNSA. This CDR3 comprises 16 residues. V lost 1 base, J lost 10 bases, and 17 bases lay in between. The chain's CDR3 is CASSLGGGVGGSPLHF. DNA for the CDR3: TGTGCCAGCAGCTTAGGAGGCGGAGTGGGGGGGTCACCCCTCCACTTT.

The genes are TRBV25-1 and TRBJ1-2; D perhaps matches TRBD1 (6 bases). The CDR3 loop spans 15 amino acids. Trimming stripped 3 bases from V and 0 bases from J, with 11 bases between. Germline assignment: CDR1 MGHDK and CDR2 SYGVNS. CDR3 DNA: TGTGCCAGCAGTGAGGCCCGACAGGCTAACTATGGCTACACCTTC. Translating it yields CASSEARQANYGYTF.

CDR3: CASSHEPRGSPLHF. CDR3 coding DNA: TGTGCCAGCAGCCACGAGCCGCGGGGTTCACCCCTCCACTTT. The chain links TRBV7-9 to TRBJ1-6; the D is unclear. Per germline, CDR1 SEHNR and CDR2 FQNEAQ (reference sequence). The CDR3 consists of 14 residues. V shed 5 bases and J shed 9 bases, with 14 bases lying between them.

The genes are TRBV5-1 and TRBJ2-1; 10 nucleotides agree with TRBD2. The length of the CDR3 is 16 residues. The trim removed 5 bases at V and 10 bases at J, leaving 15 bases unmatched. From germline, CDR1 is SGHRS and CDR2 YFSETQ. The CDR3 bases are TGCGCCAGCAGTAGCATAGCGGGAGGTCCTGGTGTGGAGCAGTTCTTC. Translating gives CASSSIAGGPGVEQFF.

The chain has TRBV24-1 and TRBJ1-5; possible D gene TRBD1, 6 bases. V lost 4 bases and J 1 base, leaving 13 bases between the germline ends. This CDR3 has 16 residues. CDR1 and CDR2 from the germline V gene are KGHDR and SFDVKD. In DNA, the CDR3 is TGTGCCACCAGTGAGGATGGGACAATAAGCAATCAGCCCCAGCATTTT. Amino acid sequence: CATSEDGTISNQPQHF.

The chain uses TRBV28 and TRBJ1-1; D gene ambiguous. Trimming took 3 bases from V and 0 from J, leaving 8 bases between them. The length of the CDR3 is 14 residues. Germline V gene lookup returns CDR1 MDHEN and CDR2 SYDVKM. The CDR3 region is CASSFPQLNTEAFF. The CDR3 coding sequence is TGTGCCAGCAGTTTCCCACAGTTGAACACTGAAGCTTTCTTT.

The rearrangement links TRBV5-8 to TRBJ2-3; D is possibly TRBD1 (6 bases). Germline CDR1 reads SGHTS; CDR2 reads YDEGEE. CDR3 length: 17 residues. V gave up 2 bases and J gave up 7 bases, with 23 bases separating them. The CDR3 bases are TGTGCCAGCAGCTTCGGGACAACAGGTCTCATTGCCCATACGCAGTATTTT. Residues: CASSFGTTGLIAHTQYF.

The count of this clone is one. The chain carries TRBV18 and TRBJ2-3, with D perhaps matching TRBD2 (6 bases). The V gene lost 3 bases and the J gene lost 1 base, with 11 bases spanning the gap. Germline V gives CDR1 KGHSH, CDR2 LQKENI. The CDR3 extends over 15 amino acids. CDR3 region: CASSPSASGTDTQYF. Here the CDR3 DNA reads TGTGCCAGCTCACCCTCCGCTAGCGGCACAGATACGCAGTATTTT.

CDR3 sequence (DNA): TGTGCCAGCAGCTTAGGACAGTCTACTACTGAAGCTTTCTTT. Amino acid sequence: CASSLGQSTTEAFF. The J gene is TRBJ1-1, the V gene TRBV7-9, with D perhaps matching TRBD1 (5 bases). The germline gives CDR1 SEHNR, CDR2 FQNEAQ (reference sequence). Trimming took off 1 base at V and 5 bases at J, with 11 bases between the two ends. The CDR3 contains 14 residues.

The gene calls are TRBV10-1 and TRBJ1-3; TRBD1 agrees at 9 bases. This CDR3 is built from 18 residues. With V trimmed by 0 bases and J by 3 bases, 9 bases remained unmatched. Germline CDR1 WNHNN, CDR2 SYGVQD (reference sequence). The DNA of the CDR3 is TGCGCCAGCAGTGAGTCGGGACAGGGCTATTTCGGTGGAAACACCATATATTTT. Translation: CASSESGQGYFGGNTIYF.

This rearrangement joins TRBV3-1 (or the pseudogene TRBV3-2) to TRBJ1-5; D is undetermined. The CDR3 sequence is 13 residues long. The germline V gene has CDR1 LGHDT and CDR2 YNNKEL (reference sequence). Trimming removed 0 bases at V and 6 bases at J, with 6 bases between. CDR3 sequence (DNA): TGTGCCAGCAGCCAAGAGGTGGCTCAGCCCCAGCATTTT. Its protein is CASSQEVAQPQHF.

J is TRBJ2-3 and V is TRBV2; D is unclear. The V gene lost 4 bases and the J gene lost 0 bases, with 20 bases spanning the gap. CDR1 is SNHLY and CDR2 is FYNNEI in the germline V gene. This CDR3 has 18 amino acids. CDR3: CASSGARGSFTSTDTQYF. The CDR3 coding sequence is TGTGCCAGCAGTGGCGCCCGTGGTAGCTTCACTAGCACAGATACGCAGTATTTT.

The chain uses TRBV12-3 or TRBV12-4 and TRBJ1-2, with D perhaps matching TRBD1 (5 bases). The CDR3 is 12 amino acids. V was shortened by 2 bases and J by 8 bases, with 9 bases between the two germline ends. CDR3 nucleotides: TGTGCCAGCAGTTTAACCCAGGGAGGCTACACCTTC. It is translated as CASSLTQGGYTF.

The genes are TRBV5-4 and TRBJ2-7; D is uncertain. The CDR3 spans 12 residues. Trimming took 4 bases from V and 1 from J, leaving 6 bases between them. Germline V gene sequence: CDR1 SGHNT, CDR2 YYREEE (reference sequence). This CDR3 reads CASSLPSYEQYF. DNA for the CDR3: TGTGCCAGCAGCCTACCTTCCTACGAGCAGTACTTC.

The J gene is TRBJ1-5, the V gene TRBV28, with D possibly matching TRBD1 (5 bases). The germline V and J ends were trimmed by 6 bases and 3 bases, with 12 bases remaining between them. Germline V CDR1 and CDR2: MDHEN, SYDVKM. CDR3 size: 14 residues. The DNA of the CDR3 is TGTGCCAGCAGCCCCCTAGGGGACAATCAGCCCCAGCATTTT. This codes for CASSPLGDNQPQHF. Using reference TRBV28 and TRBJ1-5 for the parts outside the CDR3, the full variable domain is DVKVTQSSRYLVKRTGEKVFLECVQDMDHENMFWYRQDPGLGLRLIYFSYDVKMKEKGDIPEGYSVSREKKERFSLILESASTNQTSMYLCASSPLGDNQPQHFGDGTRLSIL.

The chain employs TRBV7-2 and TRBJ2-7; D is uncertain. V was pared by 5 bases and J by 6 bases, with 11 bases between. Germline V lookup: CDR1 SGHTA, CDR2 FQGNSA. This CDR3 has 12 amino acids. Here the CDR3 reads CASSPDWVEQYF. Here the CDR3 DNA reads TGTGCCAGCAGCCCCGACTGGGTCGAGCAGTACTTC.

The chain carries TRBV15 and TRBJ2-1; D gene uncertain. Germline CDR1 reads LNHNV; CDR2 reads YYDKDF (reference sequence). CDR3 length: 12 residues. Between the trimmed V and J ends, which lost 0 bases and 12 bases, there was a span of 9 bases. This CDR3 reads CATSRERLTQFF. The CDR3 DNA reads as TGTGCCACCAGCAGAGAACGACTTACGCAGTTCTTC.

The chain recombines TRBV28 with TRBJ2-1, with D tentatively TRBD2 (6 bases). CDR1 and CDR2 (germline): MDHEN, SYDVKM. This CDR3 is built from 14 residues. The V end lost 6 bases, the J end lost 7 bases, and 16 bases lay between the germline ends. The CDR3 coding sequence is TGTGCCAGCAGCCCCCAAGGAGGGACGAATGAGCAGTTCTTC. Protein: CASSPQGGTNEQFF.

This chain links TRBV6-1 with TRBJ1-2; D ambiguous. The CDR3 has 16 residues. Germline loops: CDR1 MNHNS, CDR2 SASEGT. V lost 3 bases and J lost 4, with 18 bases in between. The chain's CDR3 is CASSEEFSRISYGYTF. The CDR3 DNA follows: TGTGCCAGCAGTGAGGAGTTTTCCAGAATCTCCTATGGCTACACCTTC.

The chain employs TRBV14 and TRBJ2-7; 9 bases align to TRBD2. Germline CDR1 SGHDN, CDR2 FVKESK. J gave up 3 bases and V 6 bases, and 6 bases lay outside the gene matches. The CDR3 has 14 residues. This CDR3 is CASRDSGRGYEQYF. Written as DNA, the CDR3 is TGTGCCAGCAGAGATAGCGGGAGAGGCTACGAGCAGTACTTC.

J is TRBJ2-7 and V is TRBV15, with a possible D match to TRBD2 (6 bases). This CDR3 has 14 residues. The V gene's germline CDR1 is LNHNV and CDR2 YYDKDF (reference sequence). Trimming left V 6 bases short and J 6 bases short, with 18 bases between. The CDR3 sequence is CATRDWGGRGEQYF. CDR3 nucleotide sequence: TGTGCCACCAGGGATTGGGGAGGTCGCGGCGAGCAGTACTTC.

This clone showed up just a few times. This rearrangement joins TRBV21-1 to TRBJ2-6; the table's D call, TRBD1, was not checked against the DNA. TRBV21-1 is a listed pseudogene. This CDR3 has 18 amino acids. The CDR3 coding sequence is TGTGCCAGCAGCAAAGTGGGGACAGCTGTCTCTGGGGCCAACGTCCTGACTTTC. Residues: CASSKVGTAVSGANVLTF.

The rearrangement joins TRBV5-1 to TRBJ2-2; tentative D call: TRBD2 (6 bases). The CDR3 spans 16 residues. Looked up from germline, CDR1 is SGHRS and CDR2 is YFSETQ. The V gene lost 5 bases and the J gene lost 6 bases, with 20 bases spanning the gap. In DNA, the CDR3 is TGCGCCAGCAGACCGGAGGTTGGGTGGAGGGCCGGGGAGCTGTTTTTT. It specifies CASRPEVGWRAGELFF.

This CDR3 reads CASSILAGGKRGELFF. The CDR3 DNA is TGTGCCAGCAGTATCCTAGCGGGGGGCAAACGAGGGGAGCTGTTTTTT. The chain recombines TRBV2 with TRBJ2-2; 11 positions match TRBD2. This CDR3 is 16 amino acids long. Germline trimming cut 5 bases from V and 8 bases from J; bases unmatched to any gene: 10. Germline V gene lookup returns CDR1 SNHLY and CDR2 FYNNEI.